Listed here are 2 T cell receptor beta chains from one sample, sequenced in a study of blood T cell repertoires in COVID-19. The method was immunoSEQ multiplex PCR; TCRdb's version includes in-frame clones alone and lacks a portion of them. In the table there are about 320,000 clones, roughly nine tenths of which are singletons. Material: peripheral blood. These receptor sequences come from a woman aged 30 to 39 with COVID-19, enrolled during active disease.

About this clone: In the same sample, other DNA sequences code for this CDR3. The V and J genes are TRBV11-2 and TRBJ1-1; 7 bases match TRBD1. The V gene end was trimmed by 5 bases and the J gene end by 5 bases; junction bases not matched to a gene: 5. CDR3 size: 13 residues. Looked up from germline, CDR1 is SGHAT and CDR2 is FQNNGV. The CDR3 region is CASSLDRDTEAFF. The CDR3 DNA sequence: TGTGCCAGCAGCCTTGACAGGGATACTGAAGCTTTCTTT. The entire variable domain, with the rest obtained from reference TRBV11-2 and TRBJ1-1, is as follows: EAGVAQSPRYKIIEKRQSVAFWCNPISGHATLYWYQQILGQGPKLLIQFQNNGVVDDSQLPKDRFSAERLKGVDSTLKIQPAKLEDSAVYLCASSLDRDTEAFFGQGTRLTVV.

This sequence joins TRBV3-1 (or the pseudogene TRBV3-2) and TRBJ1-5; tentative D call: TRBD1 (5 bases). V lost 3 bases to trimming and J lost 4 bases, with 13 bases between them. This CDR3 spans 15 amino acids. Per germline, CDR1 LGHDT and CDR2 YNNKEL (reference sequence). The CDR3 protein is CASSQVWGENQPQHF. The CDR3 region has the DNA TGTGCCAGCAGCCAGGTTTGGGGGGAGAATCAGCCCCAGCATTTT.